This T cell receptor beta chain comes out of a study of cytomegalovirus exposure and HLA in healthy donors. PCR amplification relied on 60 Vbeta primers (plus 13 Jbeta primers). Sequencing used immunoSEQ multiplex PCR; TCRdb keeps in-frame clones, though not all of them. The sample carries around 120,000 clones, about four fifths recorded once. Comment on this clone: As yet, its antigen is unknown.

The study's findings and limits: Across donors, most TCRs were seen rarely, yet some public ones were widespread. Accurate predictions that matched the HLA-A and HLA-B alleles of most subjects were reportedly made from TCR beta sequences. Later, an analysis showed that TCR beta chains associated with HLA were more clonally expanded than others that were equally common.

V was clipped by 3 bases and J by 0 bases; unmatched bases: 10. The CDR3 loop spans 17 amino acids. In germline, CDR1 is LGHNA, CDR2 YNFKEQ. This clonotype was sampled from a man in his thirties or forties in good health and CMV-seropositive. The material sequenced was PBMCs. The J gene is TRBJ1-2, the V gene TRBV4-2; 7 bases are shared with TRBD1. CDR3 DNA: TGTGCCAGCAGCCAGCATCTCCGGGACAGCTCTAACTATGGCTACACCTTC. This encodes CASSQHLRDSSNYGYTF.